This TCR beta chain was identified in a study of cytomegalovirus exposure and HLA in healthy donors (dated by TCRdb to the late 2010s). For context, the study as a whole: An earlier analysis of roughly 500 of the donors reported approximately 270 Gb of sequence data and roughly 100 million unique TCR beta sequences from around 200 million T cells. To study patterns of TCR occurrence, a later analysis re-analyzed previously published TCR beta repertoires from 700 or so donors and added high-resolution HLA genotyping. Among several hundred genotyped donors of the cohort, an average of roughly 230,000 unique TCR beta nucleotide sequences was sequenced per donor, of which about 20% were non-productive. An early release that covered around 590 HLA-typed donors contained around 300 gigabases of sequencing data and roughly 84 million unique TCR sequences. The study aimed to test whether cataloging public T cell receptors could reveal signatures of past pathogen exposure. In a later genetic analysis, genome-wide SNP genotypes for about 65% of the roughly 700 donors were used, and that subset was treated as a discovery cohort. To predict cytomegalovirus infection status, the study brought together high-throughput TCR immunosequencing, statistical association of individual TCRs with disease status, and machine learning. A separate validation cohort of more than 100 different subjects was used in addition to the roughly 700-subject first cohort. The study profiled the T cell repertoires of around 700 subjects by immunosequencing and related them to cytomegalovirus serostatus. Of the 300 to 400 genotyped donors, approximately 83% fell in the genetic ancestry cluster associated with self-reported Caucasian donors. Typing coverage varied by locus: roughly 620-640 donors for A, B, C, DRB1 and DQB1; approximately 500 for DQA1; about 570 for DPA1; around 450 for DPB1. Class I and class II HLA loci were covered by the typing at four-digit resolution. Every repertoire in the discovery cohort had been generated on one and the same sequencing platform. Donor age, sex, ethnicity and CMV serostatus were compiled alongside the repertoire data. Rather than drawing on any new phenotypic data, the later analysis identified candidate immune exposures from TCR beta sequences and the way those sequences occurred across donors. Four or five DR-DQ haplotypes were treated as single units for association and clustering because of strong linkage in the cohort. To decide whether each TCR beta V gene segment behaved as functional or pseudogenic, an earlier analysis of 587 of the donors relied on high-throughput TCR beta sequencing.

Details on this clone: No antigen is known for it. The record has no base qualities; no much larger clone is one base away.

In total, about 650 healthy bone marrow donors made up the cohort. At the time of sampling, all cohort members were nominally healthy, though unrecorded immune exposures were likely present. The donor was CMV seronegative and was included in the group of 352 seronegative cohort members. A peripheral blood sample was provided by each donor, and peripheral blood mononuclear cells were used for TCR beta sequencing. The Qiagen DNeasy Blood Extraction Kit was used to extract genomic DNA from the blood cell samples. CDR1 and CDR2 are drawn from the germline V gene: SGHRS, YFSETQ. Including the terminal cysteine and phenylalanine, the CDR3 comprises 15 residues. CDR3 DNA is the only sequence kept; it has 45 bases, read in frame from the first base. Trimming costs V 4 bases and J 7 bases, and their ends lie 18 bases apart. Here is what the overall study found, with its caveats: In a later genetic analysis, a missense DCLRE1C variant was associated with V-gene and J-gene trimming of TCR beta chains, and the association was replicated in an independent cohort. In a later analysis, TCR association rates were found to vary across HLA loci, with the most associated TCRs seen for DRB1 alleles and the fewest for HLA-C alleles. A further reported finding was that TCR beta sequences accurately predicted the HLA-A and HLA-B alleles for most subjects in the first cohort. The classifier was reported to diagnose cytomegalovirus status with high specificity and sensitivity in both the original and validation cohorts. When HLA alleles, especially DR and DQ, strongly co-occurred, attributing TCR associations to individual alleles was difficult. In the study, 150 to 200 TCR beta chains were listed as associated with cytomegalovirus. Most TCR sequences were observed very rarely across donors, whereas some public TCRs were present in many individuals. Immune exposure information for the cohort was limited to CMV serostatus. Presence/absence analyses assumed roughly uniform sequencing depth across donors, an assumption that may not hold. Correlated functional status among segregating V segments might be attributable to linkage disequilibrium, but an unknown experimental factor could not be ruled out. Compared with equally common non-associated chains, HLA-associated TCR beta chains in a later analysis were more clonally expanded and had lower generation probabilities. Because counts were too low, roughly 16 rarely observed V segments, including chromosome 9 orphons, were excluded from the earlier analysis of 587 of the donors. According to a later analysis, most CMV-associated TCR beta chains appeared to be HLA-restricted, and the HLA associations seemed to be driven largely by CMV exposure. An earlier analysis of approximately 600 of the donors showed that most TCR beta V segments appeared in productive rearrangements either about 90% or about 30% of the time, which broadly matched IMGT annotations. This cohort had only TCR beta chains sequenced, and the lack of alpha or paired-chain data limited which features could be detected. The authors suggested that the approach could potentially be generalized to other disease states and immunological phenotypes. HLA typing was unavailable for some donors at each locus, so association tests used only the typed subset. At a false discovery rate of 0.05, a later analysis linked 15,000 to 20,000 TCR beta sequences to specific HLA alleles. Several of the top co-occurrence clusters appeared to be linked to parvovirus B19, influenza, CMV and Epstein-Barr virus, according to a later analysis. Some IMGT-functional V segments, including TRBV6-2 and TRBV6-3, could not be distinguished by the 87-base-pair reads and were therefore excluded. According to a later genetic analysis, donors in an Asian-associated ancestry cluster had fewer N-insertions in productive TCRs than the approximately 700-donor mean. A cluster of highly shared sequence variants was judged likely to be a technical artifact of the sequencing pipeline. In vitro tests confirmed that three of the cytomegalovirus-associated TCR beta chains recognize cytomegalovirus antigens.

Libraries were made using the immunoSEQ multiplex PCR assay. A mixture of 60 forward primers for TCR Vbeta segments and 13 reverse primers for TCR Jbeta segments was used in the multiplex PCR. A multiplex PCR assay on genomic DNA amplified the CDR3 region of rearranged TCR beta genes. The Illumina HiSeq System was used to sequence the amplified TCR beta libraries as 87-base-pair reads. Regarding the original processing steps: A later analysis counted approximately 76 million unique TCR beta chains across the 666 repertoires, and some 12 million of these chains were shared by at least two donors. Raw reads were error-corrected and collapsed into unique sequences by a nearest-neighbor algorithm in which closely related sequences were merged to remove PCR and sequencing errors. CDR3 sequences were aligned to IMGT reference sequences to assign V, D and J gene segments. For a sequence to be retained, a match of at least six nucleotides was required to both a V gene segment and a J gene segment. A rearrangement was called productive if the CDR3 had no stop codons and remained in frame with V and J, and every other rearrangement was called non-productive. Following IMGT convention, CDR3 was defined as the stretch from the second conserved V-encoded cysteine up to the conserved J-encoded phenylalanine. In an earlier analysis of around 540 of the donors, sequences lacking an unambiguous match to a single V gene segment were excluded. An earlier analysis of 500 to 600 of the donors classified V segments as functional when productive rearrangements were above 56.7% and as segregating when the standard deviation between donors was above 5%. A statistical classification framework was developed to diagnose cytomegalovirus status using the catalog of TCR beta chain sequences. V and J gene assignment, in a later analysis, came from comparing TCR nucleotide sequences with IMGT/GENE-DB human TR gene sequences. In a later analysis, CDR3 sequences and most-parsimonious VDJ recombination scenarios were assigned using the TCRdist pipeline. A later analysis defined each TCR beta chain by its CDR3 amino acid sequence plus V-gene family, and excluded reads lacking a unique V-gene family. As a way to deal with suspected cross-contamination and a sequencing artifact, a later analysis dropped hundreds of nucleotide sequences that were highly shared and had low generation probability. In a later analysis, a clonal expansion index for each public chain was calculated from normalized within-repertoire ranks of inferred template counts. A later analysis computed generation probabilities with a VDJ recombination model fitted to out-of-frame rearrangements, and checked the results against IGoR. A later analysis scored TCR-TCR, TCR-HLA and TCR-CMV co-occurrence with hypergeometric tests, applying a repertoire-size bias correction to TCR pairs. False discovery rates were estimated in a later analysis by permuting HLA or CMV assignments 20 times. In a later analysis, co-occurring TCRs were grouped using DBSCAN, with TCRdist sequence similarity added in when clustering inside HLA-allele-positive subsets. Repertoires with fewer than 30,000 or more than 120,000 public chains were left out of co-occurrence clustering, as were five repertoires with anomalous nucleotide sharing. This is the immuneACCESS table as TCRdb keeps it, with only in-frame sequences that have V and J called. A part of the clones is gone; compared with another copy, unresolved V genes explain less than half, and the rest is unexplained. V and J calls plus clone size are reproduced from that table; the DNA served to infer D and trimming. The table for this sample lists about 250,000 clones; about 90% of them were counted only once. The ten top clones hold about 1.7% of the sample.

The TCR comes from a girl aged 2 to 9 in good health and CMV-seronegative. Sample: PBMCs. The chain is assembled from TRBV5-1 and TRBJ2-1, and possibly TRBD2, on 7 matching bases. The DNA is as follows: TGCGCCAGCAGCGGGACAACCCAAGCGGGGAATGAGCAGTTCTTC. Translated, it reads CASSGTTQAGNEQFF.